This TCR beta chain was identified in a study of shared clonotypes between healthy human individuals. Trimming removed 4 bases from V and 7 bases from J, with 12 bases in between. The CDR3 extends over 13 amino acids. Germline V CDR1 and CDR2: SGHRS, YFSETQ. Only in-frame clones appear in the TCRdb table, and some are missing; sequencing was by immunoSEQ multiplex PCR. In the table there are over a million clones, approximately 97% of which are singletons. The material sequenced was naive CD4+ T cells sorted from blood. The subset was: CD45RA+ positively selected. The TCR sequence derives from a man in his thirties or forties in good health. The V call is TRBV5-1, the J call TRBJ1-5, with a weak D call TRBD1 (6 bases). CDR3 sequence reads: CASSRTGRQPQHF. The DNA for the CDR3 is TGCGCCAGCAGCAGAACAGGGAGGCAGCCCCAGCATTTT.